These 29 T cell receptor beta chains share one sample of origin, sequenced in a study of Ad26.COV2.S vaccination and SARS-CoV-2 variants. This sample's treatment: over 15 received Ad26.COV2.S at low or high dose, single or two shots; several received placebo; per-sample allocation not given. Material that was analyzed had been drawn on day 63 after the first vaccine or placebo injection. Data came from immunoSEQ multiplex PCR; TCRdb stores just in-frame clones and leaves some out. The profile shows a few hundred thousand clones, approximately 88% of them singletons. The specimen was peripheral blood, collected in a trial of Ad26.COV2.S vaccine versus placebo. The receptors stem from a person between 18 and 65 years old who received the Ad26.COV2.S COVID-19 vaccine or a placebo.

The rearrangement links TRBV29-1 to TRBJ2-1; 8 nucleotides agree with TRBD1. V dropped 6 bases and J dropped 9; count of bases not matched to a gene: 13. Germline assignment: CDR1 SQVTM and CDR2 ANQGSEA. The CDR3 has 14 residues. CDR3 in DNA: TGCAGCGTCACCGGACAGGGAGGTTTCCTTGAGCAGTTCTTC. Its translation: CSVTGQGGFLEQFF.

This clone was counted once. This chain links TRBV7-2 with TRBJ2-2, with TRBD2 matching 12 bases. Losses at the gene ends were 4 bases for V and 9 bases for J; bases not matched to a gene: 9. Per the germline V gene, CDR1 is SGHTA and CDR2 is FQGNSA. The CDR3 totals 16 residues. As DNA, the CDR3 is TGTGCCAGCAGCTCCCCTGGACTAGCGGGGCCCTGGGAGCTGTTTTTT. It encodes CASSSPGLAGPWELFF.

V and J are TRBV10-3 and TRBJ1-2; no clear D gene. With 2 bases removed from V and 6 bases from J, the gap between germline ends came to 7 bases. CDR1 is ENHRY, CDR2 SYGVKD, per germline. The CDR3 sequence is 12 residues long. CDR3 in amino acids: CAISEPLDGYTF. CDR3 DNA: TGTGCCATCAGTGAGCCGCTCGATGGCTACACCTTC.

For this clone: This CDR3 is also generated by other DNA sequences in the sample. The chain employs TRBV29-1 and TRBJ1-3, with D perhaps TRBD1 (6 bases). Trimming cost V 4 bases and J 0 bases, with 10 bases left between them. This CDR3 is 14 amino acids long. Germline assignment: CDR1 SQVTM and CDR2 ANQGSEA. The DNA for the CDR3 is TGCAGCGTTGGAGACAGGAGCTCTGGAAACACCATATATTTT. This sequence encodes CSVGDRSSGNTIYF.

The chain is built from TRBV11-3 and TRBJ2-1, with 11 bases identical to TRBD1. The CDR3 has 17 residues. Germline CDR1 reads SGHNT; CDR2 reads YENEEA. Unmatched junction bases numbered 5, after V lost 4 bases and J lost 0 bases. CDR3 coding DNA: TGTGCCAGCAGCTCGGGACAGGGGGTCGGCTCCTACAATGAGCAGTTCTTC. Its protein product is CASSSGQGVGSYNEQFF.

This rearrangement joins TRBV6-2 or TRBV6-3 to TRBJ2-1; D is undetermined. The CDR3 is 13 residues long. CDR1 MNHEY and CDR2 SVGEGT come from the germline V gene. V dropped 2 bases and J dropped 5 bases, with 7 bases sitting between them. DNA of the CDR3: TGTGCCAGCAGTTACGGGATTAACAATGAGCAGTTCTTC. This encodes CASSYGINNEQFF.

This chain's CDR3 is CASSLDRGNEKLFF. DNA for the CDR3: TGTGCCAGCAGTCTCGACAGGGGCAATGAAAAACTGTTTTTT. V gene TRBV6-5 combines with J gene TRBJ1-4; 8 positions agree with TRBD1. V trimming: 5 bases; J trimming: 5 bases; junction bases outside the gene matches: 4. Per the germline V gene, CDR1 is MNHEY and CDR2 is SVGAGI. The CDR3 has 14 residues.

The chain uses TRBV13 and TRBJ2-7; D is perhaps TRBD2 (5 bases). Trimming cost V 6 bases and J 0 bases, with 15 bases left between them. CDR1 and CDR2 from the germline V gene are PRHDT and FYEKMQ (reference sequence). The CDR3 totals 15 residues. The CDR3 DNA reads as TGTGCCAGCAGTTTCGGTGACGCGGGCTCCTACGAGCAGTACTTC. This encodes CASSFGDAGSYEQYF.

This chain connects TRBV30 to TRBJ2-2; 8 nucleotides line up with TRBD1. CDR1 is GTSNPN, CDR2 SVGIG, per germline (reference sequence). CDR3 size: 14 residues. After removal of 4 bases from V and 4 bases from J, the junction contained 5 bases not matched to a gene. The CDR3 here is CAWKDRVGTGELFF. Written as DNA, the CDR3 is TGTGCCTGGAAGGACAGGGTCGGCACCGGGGAGCTGTTTTTT. The entire variable domain, with the rest obtained from reference TRBV30 and TRBJ2-2, is as follows: SQTIHQWPATLVQPVGSPLSLECTVEGTSNPNLYWYRQAAGRGLQLLFYSVGIGQISSEVPQNLSASRPQDRQFILSSKKLLLSDSGFYLCAWKDRVGTGELFFGEGSRLTVL.

This clone was seen once. V is TRBV7-3 and J is TRBJ1-4; D is perhaps TRBD1 (6 bases). This CDR3 is 15 amino acids long. With 1 base removed from V and 7 bases from J, the gap between germline ends came to 13 bases. Germline lookup yields CDR1 SGHTA and CDR2 FQGTGA. CDR3 amino acids: CASSLNRQGSEKLFF. For the CDR3, the DNA is TGTGCCAGCAGCTTAAATCGGCAGGGGTCTGAAAAACTGTTTTTT.

This chain links TRBV11-2 with TRBJ2-5; the match to TRBD1 covers 7 bases. Germline CDR1 is SGHAT and CDR2 is FQNNGV. The CDR3 covers 13 residues. After removal of 5 bases from V and 2 bases from J, the junction contained 2 bases not matched to a gene. CDR3: CASSTTGQETQYF. CDR3 DNA: TGTGCCAGCAGCACGACAGGGCAAGAGACCCAGTACTTC.

This chain connects TRBV6-2 or TRBV6-3 to TRBJ1-5; no reliable D call. CDR3 size: 16 residues. Per germline, CDR1 MNHEY and CDR2 SVGEGT. V shed 5 bases and J shed 6 bases, with 20 bases lying between them. CDR3 loop: CASSHRAPGYGQPQHF. CDR3 coding DNA: TGTGCCAGCAGTCACCGGGCCCCTGGCTATGGTCAGCCCCAGCATTTT.

This chain uses TRBV12-3 or TRBV12-4 with TRBJ1-3, with D unclear. V lost 1 base to trimming and J lost 8 bases, with 9 bases between them. This CDR3 spans 13 amino acids. Here the CDR3 reads CASSLEGVDTIYF. The CDR3, as DNA: TGTGCCAGCAGTTTAGAAGGAGTGGACACCATATATTTT.

The rearrangement links TRBV27 to TRBJ1-6, with D unclear. There are 15 residues in the CDR3. V lost 4 bases and J 6 bases, leaving 13 bases between the germline ends. The germline CDR1 and CDR2 sequences are MNHEY and SMNVEV (reference sequence). The CDR3 loop is CASSSLVLSNSPLHF. CDR3 DNA: TGTGCCAGCAGTTCATTGGTCCTGAGTAATTCACCCCTCCACTTT.

The gene calls are TRBV7-9 and TRBJ1-1, with D unresolved. V was cut by 2 bases and J by 0 bases, with 7 bases left in between. CDR1 SEHNR and CDR2 FQNEAQ come from the germline V gene (reference sequence). This CDR3 contains 14 residues. For the CDR3, the DNA is TGTGCCAGCAGCTTAAGGCAGATGAACACTGAAGCTTTCTTT. Translation: CASSLRQMNTEAFF.

This sequence joins TRBV30 and TRBJ1-1, with D unresolved. Germline CDR1 GTSNPN, CDR2 SVGIG (reference sequence). This CDR3 is 16 amino acids long. Trimming stripped 2 bases from V and 0 bases from J, with 16 bases between. The CDR3 is CAWSSRNGFMNTEAFF. The CDR3 coding sequence is TGTGCCTGGAGTTCAAGAAACGGGTTCATGAACACTGAAGCTTTCTTT.

CDR3 DNA sequence: TGTGCCAGCAGTCCCCTGGGACGGGCAAAACTGTTTTTT. This sequence encodes CASSPLGRAKLFF. This sequence joins TRBV27 and TRBJ1-4; D might be TRBD1 (5 bases). Trimming pared 5 bases from V and 10 bases from J, leaving 14 bases between. This CDR3 spans 13 amino acids. The germline CDR1 and CDR2 sequences are MNHEY and SMNVEV (reference sequence).

This chain links TRBV5-1 with TRBJ1-1; no definite D call. Trimming took off 0 bases at V and 0 bases at J, with 6 bases between the two ends. Per germline, CDR1 SGHRS and CDR2 YFSETQ. The CDR3 totals 14 residues. CDR3 nucleotide sequence: TGCGCCAGCAGCTTGGGAGTTATGAACACTGAAGCTTTCTTT. Translated, it gives CASSLGVMNTEAFF.

V gene TRBV24-1 combines with J gene TRBJ1-1; 7 bases map to TRBD1. V lost 7 bases to trimming and J lost 2 bases; unmatched junction nucleotides: 6. Germline lookup yields CDR1 KGHDR and CDR2 SFDVKD. CDR3 length equals 14 residues. CDR3 amino acids: CATRAGGRNTEAFF. The CDR3 DNA reads TGTGCCACCAGGGCAGGGGGGCGAAACACTGAAGCTTTCTTT.

This clone was observed a handful of times. The V call is TRBV10-1, the J call TRBJ2-7, with TRBD1 as a possible D gene (6 bases). V lost 10 bases to trimming and J lost 6 bases, with 22 bases between them. There are 14 residues in the CDR3. CDR1 is WNHNN, CDR2 SYGVQD, per germline (reference sequence). CDR3 in DNA: TGCGCCACGTCCCGGGACATCAACCCCGTCGAGCAGTACTTC. As protein: CATSRDINPVEQYF.

The rearrangement uses TRBV27 and TRBJ1-1; D gene ambiguous. This CDR3 comprises 14 residues. V lost 4 bases and J 1 base, leaving 10 bases between the germline ends. Germline V gives CDR1 MNHEY, CDR2 SMNVEV (reference sequence). CDR3 region: CASSYGRANTEAFF. CDR3 bases: TGTGCCAGCAGTTATGGCCGGGCGAACACTGAAGCTTTCTTT.

This clone was seen just once. The rearrangement links TRBV28 to TRBJ2-5; tentative D call: TRBD2 (7 bases). The CDR3 contains 15 residues. The germline V gene has CDR1 MDHEN and CDR2 SYDVKM. Trimming removed 6 bases from V and 4 bases from J, with 18 bases in between. The CDR3 here is CASREGGGGGETQYF. CDR3 in DNA: TGTGCCAGCAGGGAAGGCGGGGGCGGGGGAGAGACCCAGTACTTC.

The chain links TRBV5-1 to TRBJ1-1, with D unresolved. The CDR3 totals 14 residues. The V end was cut by 4 bases, the J end by 3 bases, with 13 bases between. Germline CDR1 is SGHRS and CDR2 is YFSETQ. The CDR3 reads CASSLAPSDTEAFF. The DNA of the CDR3 is TGCGCCAGCAGCCTCGCTCCGTCGGACACTGAAGCTTTCTTT.

This clone appeared a single time. The J gene is TRBJ1-1, the V gene TRBV5-5; D is uncertain. Germline V CDR1 and CDR2: SGHKS, YYEKEE (reference sequence). Trimming removed 3 bases at V and 2 bases at J, with 11 bases between. The CDR3 spans 14 residues. The CDR3 is CASSYAAGNTEAFF. CDR3 DNA sequence: TGTGCCAGCAGCTACGCGGCCGGAAACACTGAAGCTTTCTTT.

The chain links TRBV7-2 to TRBJ2-7; 7 bases align to TRBD2. The CDR3 has 14 residues. Trimming removed 2 bases from V and 3 bases from J; junction bases left unmatched: 4. Germline assignment: CDR1 SGHTA and CDR2 FQGNSA. Here the CDR3 reads CASSLQAGYYEQYF. DNA of the CDR3: TGTGCCAGCAGCTTACAAGCGGGATACTACGAGCAGTACTTC.

The chain employs TRBV7-9 and TRBJ1-1; a possible D gene is TRBD1 (5 bases). Per the germline V gene, CDR1 is SEHNR and CDR2 is FQNEAQ (reference sequence). This CDR3 contains 17 residues. The V end lost 5 bases, the J end lost 2 bases, and 21 bases lay between the germline ends. The CDR3 loop is CASSPIEQGPANTEAFF. The CDR3 DNA reads as TGTGCCAGCAGCCCTATCGAGCAGGGCCCGGCAAACACTGAAGCTTTCTTT.

The chain uses TRBV27 and TRBJ1-3; TRBD1 matches 9 bases. The CDR3 is 15 amino acids. V dropped 5 bases and J dropped 3; count of bases not matched to a gene: 5. CDR1 and CDR2 from the germline V gene are MNHEY and SMNVEV (reference sequence). The CDR3 region is CASSITGGFGNTIYF. For the CDR3, the DNA is TGTGCCAGCAGTATCACAGGGGGCTTTGGAAACACCATATATTTT.

A few counts support this clone. The rearrangement links TRBV6-4 to TRBJ1-1, with D perhaps matching TRBD1 (6 bases). V was shortened by 8 bases and J by 0 bases, with 13 bases between the two germline ends. CDR1 is MRHNA and CDR2 is SNTAGT in the germline V gene. CDR3 length: 14 amino acids. This chain's CDR3 is CASRDTDMNTEAFF. Written as DNA, the CDR3 is TGTGCCAGCCGGGACACCGATATGAACACTGAAGCTTTCTTT.

The CDR3 here is CASSLGRGNEQYF. CDR3 DNA: TGTGCCAGCAGCTTAGGACGGGGGAACGAGCAGTACTTC. The J gene is TRBJ2-7, the V gene TRBV11-3; TRBD2 is a possible D gene (6 bases). V shed 1 base and J shed 5 bases, with 9 bases lying between them. The length of the CDR3 is 13 residues. The germline gives CDR1 SGHNT, CDR2 YENEEA.